The entry that follows covers one TCR beta chain sequence. Its antigen is currently unknown. This sample is drawn from a study of graft-versus-host responses after intestinal transplantation. Study in general: Multivisceral, liver-intestinal, or isolated intestinal transplants were performed in recipients. Every recipient underwent anti-thymocyte globulin induction, then tacrolimus and steroids for roughly 3 years.

Using immunoSEQ multiplex PCR, the repertoire was profiled, and TCRdb retains in-frame clones only, with some absent. The sample holds tens of thousands of clones, roughly 90% seen once. Study conclusions and caveats: Early post-transplant HvG declines were associated with peak circulating GvH clone levels.

Germline loops: CDR1 SGHAT, CDR2 FQNNGV. V shed 5 bases, J shed 3 bases, and the junction held 4 bases outside the gene matches. The CDR3 contains 15 residues. This sequence was found in a human donor who was the organ donor for an intestinal transplant. The chain has TRBV11-2 and TRBJ1-6, with TRBD1 identical over 7 bases. The source material was unstimulated CD8+ T cells sorted from spleen or lymph node cells, sampled before transplant. The CDR3 DNA reads TGTGCCAGCAGCCACTGGGACAGCTATAATTCACCCCTCCACTTT. Encoded protein: CASSHWDSYNSPLHF.